This TCR beta chain is drawn from a study of cytotoxic CD8 clonotypes in ibrutinib-treated CLL (dated by TCRdb to 2020 to 2022). For context, the study as a whole: The cohort had about a dozen relapsed/refractory and around 16 treatment-naive patients; 17 were IGHV unmutated. Samples averaged about 260,000 productive templates and 90,000 to 100,000 productive rearrangements. Cryopreserved peripheral blood mononuclear cells were obtained prior to treatment, at the time of response, and at either disease progression or sustained remission. Response samples were taken after a median of 12 months on treatment, ranging from about 6 to 40 months. Partial responses were observed in about 24 patients and complete responses in 2; after a median follow-up of 68 months, remission was maintained in some 14 patients and progression was observed in about twelve. Longitudinal samples were obtainable from about 30% of the roughly 90 participants in the trial. Every sample from remission and from progressive disease was obtained while the patients were still on ibrutinib.

This clone appeared a single time. Its binding antigen is unknown. It has no much larger one-base neighbor in the sample; base qualities were not kept. Counted from cysteine to phenylalanine, this CDR3 has 15 amino acids. Of all the DNA, just the CDR3 is kept, 45 bases in frame from base 1. Reading the germline V gene gives CDR1 MNHNS and CDR2 SASEGT. After removal of 4 bases from V and 9 bases from J, the junction retains 12 bases not matched to a gene. Broader findings and caveats from the paper: Clonality increased at ibrutinib response, stayed stable in sustained remission, and fell back toward baseline at progression. Lymph node repertoires were not examined, and the timing of sampling was not matched between patients in sustained remission and those whose disease progressed. Baseline clonality exceeded that of age-matched healthy donors and correlated strongly with circulating CD8+ T-cell counts. Public clonotypes were found to be uncommon and were observed to contract or remain stable during treatment; the increase in clonality was shown to reflect expansion of private clonotypes at ibrutinib response.

Read against the paper, the sample's time point label means: about a year on ibrutinib. For TCR beta library preparation, roughly 2 micrograms of genomic DNA were extracted from the cryopreserved PBMCs. High-throughput TCR beta sequencing was performed on longitudinal blood samples from CLL patients receiving ibrutinib monotherapy. The patients took part in an open-label, single-center phase 2 trial of ibrutinib monotherapy. On a MiSeq, deep resolution sequencing aimed for a depth between 1 in 1 million and 1 in 200,000 T cells, with each clonotype covered 10x on average. The immunoSEQ hsTCRB Kit was used to generate the TCR beta libraries. On the study's bioinformatics: The data were analyzed with ImmunoSEQ Analyzer and ImmunoSEQ Data Assistant, and V, D and J gene assignments followed IMGT definitions. Clonality, with values ranging from 0 to 1, was calculated as one minus the normalized Shannon entropy of productive rearrangement frequencies. Only overrepresented clonotypes making up at least 0.05% of each patient's repertoire were included in the public clonotype analysis. Fewer than 15 repertoires from age-matched healthy donors, obtained from immuneACCESS, served as clonality controls. TCRdb's version of the immuneACCESS table is confined to in-frame rearrangements and falls short of the full clone set. An unresolved V gene accounts for under half of the shortfall where checked; the remainder is of unknown origin. Clone size and V and J calls were adopted from that table, with D and trimming inferred from the DNA. For this sample there are around 70,000 clones; about nine tenths appear just once. The ten largest clonotypes hold approximately 3% of the sample.

Material: PBMCs, obtained after 12 months of ibrutinib treatment. The source of this sequence is a human donor with chronic lymphocytic leukemia. The chain links TRBV6-1 with TRBJ1-5, and TRBD1 matches 7 of the central bases. The DNA sequence is TGTGCCAGCAGTGTCGACAGGGCCGGGTATTGGCCCCAGCATTTT. Its translation reads: CASSVDRAGYWPQHF.